These T cell receptor beta chains were read from a single sample in a study of CD8+CD57+ T cells in acquired aplastic anemia. TCRdb reprocessed the reads with MiXCR, giving one entry per CDR3 protein. This repertoire shows 200,000 to 300,000 distinct CDR3 sequences, roughly 82% found once; its top ten account for 40% to 50%. The material sequenced was sorted CD4+, CD8+, or CD8+CD57+ T cells (not recorded which) from PBMCs. These receptors came from a human donor with aplastic anemia. CDR3s include the opening cysteine and the closing phenylalanine or tryptophan. Each record gives: clone size, J gene, V gene, D gene, CDR3 protein, CDR3 DNA. A D gene is named only where the DNA matches it firmly. Rows give clone size only sometimes, using once, few, many, or a class for an expanded clone.

NA	TRBJ2-3	TRBV11-3	NA	CASSAVAETDTQYF	TGTGCCAGCAGCGCAGTAGCAGAGACCGATACGCAGTATTTT
NA	TRBJ1-1	TRBV29-1	NA	CSVSREFNTGAFF	TGCAGCGTCAGCAGGGAGTTCAACACTGGAGCTTTCTTT
once	TRBJ2-1	TRBV7-8	NA	CASSFHTYDNEHFF	TGTGCCAGCAGCTTTCATACCTACGACAATGAGCATTTCTTC
NA	TRBJ2-1	TRBV9	NA	CAISYAGDIQCFDNEQFF	TGTGCCATCAGTTACGCGGGGGACATTCAGTGCTTCGACAATGAGCAGTTCTTC
NA	TRBJ2-1	TRBV5-6	TRBD2	CASSPRRAGGYEQFF	TGTGCCAGCAGCCCCCGGCGAGCGGGAGGATATGAGCAGTTCTTC
NA	TRBJ2-3	TRBV7-2	NA	CASRADSTDSPYF	TGTGCCAGCAGGGCCGACAGCACAGATTCACCCTATTTT
NA	TRBJ2-7	TRBV2	TRBD1	CASSDRDSSYEQYF	TGTGCCAGCAGTGACCGGGACAGTTCCTACGAGCAGTACTTC
NA	TRBJ2-2	TRBV24-1	NA	CGTRDKHGTGELFF	TGTGGCACCCGTGATAAGCACGGGACCGGGGAGCTGTTTTTT
once	TRBJ1-2	TRBV7-9	NA	CAYEVEAYQEIQYYTF	TGTGCCTACGAGGTAGAGGCGTACCAAGAGATCCAGTACTACACCTTC
few	TRBJ2-3	TRBV25-1	NA	CASSEWRIWSDTQYF	TGTGCCAGCAGTGAATGGAGGATTTGGTCAGATACGCAGTATTTT
NA	TRBJ2-6	TRBV7-3	NA	CASSREANAVEHFLTF	TGTGCCAGCTCAAGAGAGGCCAACGCCGTTGAACACTTCCTGACTTTC
NA	TRBJ2-3	TRBV7-9	TRBD2	CASSFQRSGAGDEYF	TGTGCCAGCAGCTTTCAAAGAAGCGGGGCGGGCGATGAGTATTTT
NA	TRBJ2-1	TRBV9	NA	CASSGPGPNGQFF	TGTGCCAGCAGCGGACCGGGCCCAAATGGACAGTTCTTC
NA	TRBJ1-2	TRBV24-1	TRBD1	CATSDPDRVGGYTF	TGTGCCACCAGTGACCCTGACAGGGTAGGCGGCTACACCTTC
NA	TRBJ2-7	TRBV15	TRBD1	CATSVGTGIGYEQYF	TGTGCCACCAGCGTCGGGACAGGGATTGGCTACGAGCAGTACTTC
few	TRBJ2-1	TRBV6-4	NA	CASSLQGIHEQFF	TGTGCCAGCAGTCTTCAGGGTATCCATGAGCAGTTCTTC
NA	TRBJ2-7	TRBV14	TRBD1	CASSLWQGASEQYF	TGTGCCAGCAGCCTTTGGCAGGGGGCCTCCGAGCAGTACTTC
medium-sized	TRBJ1-5	TRBV24-1	NA	CATSDVRAGNQPQHF	TGTGCCACCAGTGATGTGAGGGCAGGGAATCAGCCCCAGCATTTT
NA	TRBJ2-3	TRBV7-8	TRBD1	CASSVGGRPNQYF	TGTGCCAGCAGCGTAGGGGGCAGACCTAATCAGTATTTT
NA	TRBJ2-3	TRBV20-1	NA	CSASSWERKTDTQYF	TGCAGTGCCAGTAGTTGGGAACGCAAGACAGATACGCAGTATTTT
NA	TRBJ2-1	TRBV10-3	NA	CAISMDKGLGEQFF	TGTGCCATCAGTATGGACAAGGGGCTAGGTGAGCAGTTCTTC
NA	TRBJ2-3	TRBV7-8	TRBD2	CAGSRAGGPVTQYF	TGTGCCGGCAGCAGAGCGGGAGGTCCCGTTACGCAGTATTTT
NA	TRBJ2-6	TRBV20-1	NA	CSATQGAGANVLTF	TGCAGTGCGACACAGGGTGCTGGGGCCAACGTCCTGACTTTC
NA	TRBJ1-1	TRBV9	NA	CASSLGPDTQYFAFF	NA
NA	TRBJ1-1	TRBV7-7	NA	CASSLGIEGENMEAFF	TGTGCCAGCAGCTTAGGTATAGAGGGAGAGAACATGGAAGCTTTCTTT
NA	TRBJ2-4	TRBV9	NA	CASSGNIQYF	TGTGCCAGCAGCGGTAACATTCAGTACTTC
NA	TRBJ2-3	TRBV7-6	NA	CASSLGSYNEPHHF	TGTGCCAGCAGCTTGGGTTCCTATAATGAACCCCACCACTTT
NA	TRBJ2-3	TRBV5-5	NA	CASSLERAITDTQYF	TGTGCCAGCAGCCTGGAGAGGGCGATCACAGATACGCAGTATTTT
few	TRBJ1-2	TRBV10-1	NA	CASRRANYGYTF	TGCGCCAGCAGGAGAGCTAACTATGGCTACACCTTC
NA	TRBJ2-7	TRBV7-3	TRBD2	CASSLAKRGNYNEEQYF	TGTGCCAGCAGCTTAGCGAAGCGGGGGAACTATAATGAGGAGCAGTACTTC
NA	TRBJ2-7	TRBV19	NA	CASSESGTSNYEQYF	TGTGCCAGTAGTGAGTCCGGGACTTCCAACTACGAGCAGTACTTC
NA	TRBJ2-3	TRBV7-2	NA	CASSLGGRQPQQFF	TGTGCCAGCAGCCTGGGGGGAAGACAGCCCCAGCAGTTTTTT
NA	TRBJ1-1	TRBV7-8	NA	CASSFDPTGNTEAFF	TGTGCCAGCAGCTTTGATCCAACCGGGAACACTGAAGCTTTCTTT
NA	TRBJ2-1	TRBV24-1	NA	CATSDHDSMNEQFF	TGTGCCACCAGTGACCACGACTCTATGAATGAGCAGTTCTTC
NA	TRBJ2-7	TRBV7-9	NA	CASSQKGAHEPQF	TGTGCCAGCAGCCAAAAGGGAGCTCACGAGCCGCAGTTC
NA	TRBJ2-1	TRBV9	TRBD2	CASSVAGTSGSNEQFF	TGTGCCAGCAGCGTAGCCGGTACTAGCGGGAGCAATGAGCAGTTCTTC
NA	TRBJ2-3	TRBV7-6	TRBD1	CASSPGRGHPPLPQYF	TGTGCCAGCAGCCCCGGCAGGGGGCATCCCCCCCTCCCGCAGTATTTT
NA	TRBJ1-2	TRBV7-9	NA	CASSFPSNYGYTF	TGTGCCAGCAGCTTCCCCAGTAACTATGGCTACACCTTC